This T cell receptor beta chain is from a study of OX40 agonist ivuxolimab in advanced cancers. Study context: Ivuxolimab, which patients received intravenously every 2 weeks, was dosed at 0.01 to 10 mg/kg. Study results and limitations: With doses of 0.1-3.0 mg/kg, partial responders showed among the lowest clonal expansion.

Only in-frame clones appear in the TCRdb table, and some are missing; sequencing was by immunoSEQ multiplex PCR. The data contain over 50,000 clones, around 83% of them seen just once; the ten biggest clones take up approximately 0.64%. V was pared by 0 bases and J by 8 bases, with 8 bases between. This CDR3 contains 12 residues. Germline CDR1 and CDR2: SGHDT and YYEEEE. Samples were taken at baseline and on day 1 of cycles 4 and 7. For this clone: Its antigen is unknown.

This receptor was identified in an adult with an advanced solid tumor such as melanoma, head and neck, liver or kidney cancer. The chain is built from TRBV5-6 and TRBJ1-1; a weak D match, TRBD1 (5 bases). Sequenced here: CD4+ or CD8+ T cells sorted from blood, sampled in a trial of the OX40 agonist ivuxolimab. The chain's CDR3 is CASSLEYREAFF. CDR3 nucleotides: TGTGCCAGCAGCTTGGAGTACAGGGAAGCTTTCTTT.